This is a list of T cell receptor beta chains from one sample in a study of T cell repertoires in cytomegalovirus infection. Using its own MiXCR run on the reads, TCRdb lists one record per CDR3 protein. This table has about 320,000 distinct CDR3 sequences, over 7.5% appearing once. Sequenced sample: PBMCs. Receptor source: a human donor in good health (CMV status not recorded). Some clones in this sample may be carry-over from other donors' samples. Each CDR3 is given with its conserved first and last residue. Each record gives: J gene, V gene, clone size, D gene, CDR3 protein, CDR3 DNA. The D gene is left open where the match is weak. Where a row states a size, it is once, few, many or the class of an expanded clone; other rows omit it.

j_call: TRBJ1-2; v_call: TRBV4-1; clone_size: few; d_call: NA; cdr3_aa: CASSQDQTRTNYGYTF; cdr3_nt: TGCGCCAGCAGCCAAGACCAAACACGGACTAACTATGGCTACACCTTC
j_call: TRBJ1-1; v_call: TRBV7-9; clone_size: many; d_call: TRBD1; cdr3_aa: CASSPTRDRGWIEAFF; cdr3_nt: TGTGCCAGCAGCCCGACCCGGGACAGGGGATGGATTGAAGCTTTCTTT
j_call: TRBJ1-5; v_call: TRBV2; clone_size: NA; d_call: TRBD1; cdr3_aa: CASSSRGTDNQPQHF; cdr3_nt: TGTGCCAGCAGTTCGCGGGGGACAGACAATCAGCCCCAGCATTTT
j_call: TRBJ1-2; v_call: TRBV28; clone_size: NA; d_call: TRBD1; cdr3_aa: CASSPGGLSNYGYTF; cdr3_nt: TGTGCCAGCAGCCCAGGGGGACTTTCTAACTATGGCTACACCTTC
j_call: TRBJ2-3; v_call: TRBV10-3; clone_size: few; d_call: TRBD2; cdr3_aa: CAISEPGLAGAQGGVTQYF; cdr3_nt: TGTGCCATCAGTGAGCCGGGACTAGCGGGCGCCCAAGGAGGGGTTACGCAGTATTTT
j_call: TRBJ2-2; v_call: TRBV19; clone_size: few; d_call: TRBD2; cdr3_aa: CASRRGLAANTGELFF; cdr3_nt: TGTGCCAGTAGGCGGGGACTAGCAGCGAACACCGGGGAGCTGTTTTTT
j_call: TRBJ2-1; v_call: TRBV29-1; clone_size: NA; d_call: NA; cdr3_aa: CSVEEVDDEQFF; cdr3_nt: TGCAGCGTTGAAGAGGTCGACGATGAGCAGTTCTTC
j_call: TRBJ2-3; v_call: TRBV13; clone_size: few; d_call: TRBD2; cdr3_aa: CASSPTGGPHTDTQYF; cdr3_nt: TGTGCCAGCAGCCCAACGGGGGGACCTCACACAGATACGCAGTATTTT
j_call: TRBJ2-2; v_call: TRBV4-3; clone_size: few; d_call: NA; cdr3_aa: CASSQDLVSNTGELFF; cdr3_nt: TGCGCCAGCAGCCAAGACTTAGTATCGAACACCGGGGAGCTGTTTTTT
j_call: TRBJ2-6; v_call: TRBV6-2/TRBV6-3; clone_size: many; d_call: NA; cdr3_aa: CASSVGISGANVLTF; cdr3_nt: TGTGCCAGCAGCGTCGGGATCTCTGGGGCCAACGTCCTGACTTTC
j_call: TRBJ2-7; v_call: TRBV27; clone_size: many; d_call: TRBD1; cdr3_aa: CASSLISDRVEEQYF; cdr3_nt: TGTGCCAGCAGTTTAATCTCCGACAGGGTAGAAGAGCAGTACTTC
j_call: TRBJ1-5; v_call: TRBV7-2; clone_size: many; d_call: NA; cdr3_aa: CASSPLEVSPQHF; cdr3_nt: TGTGCCAGCAGCCCGCTAGAGGTATCCCCCCAGCATTTT
j_call: TRBJ2-1; v_call: TRBV6-2/TRBV6-3; clone_size: few; d_call: TRBD1; cdr3_aa: CASSSQAPSGTGIHNEQFF; cdr3_nt: TGTGCCAGCAGTTCCCAAGCCCCTTCCGGGACAGGGATCCACAATGAGCAGTTCTTC
j_call: TRBJ2-6; v_call: TRBV6-2/TRBV6-3; clone_size: NA; d_call: NA; cdr3_aa: CASSLPSSGANVLTF; cdr3_nt: TGTGCCAGCAGCCTACCATCCTCTGGGGCCAACGTCCTGACTTTC
j_call: TRBJ2-5; v_call: TRBV7-2; clone_size: few; d_call: NA; cdr3_aa: CASSLFVGETQYF; cdr3_nt: TGTGCCAGCAGCTTATTCGTGGGGGAGACCCAGTACTTC
j_call: TRBJ2-3; v_call: TRBV27; clone_size: many; d_call: TRBD2; cdr3_aa: CASSFVAGVNTQYF; cdr3_nt: TGTGCCAGCAGTTTTGTGGCGGGGGTGAATACGCAGTATTTT
j_call: TRBJ1-5; v_call: TRBV2; clone_size: NA; d_call: NA; cdr3_aa: CASRRDRGTGNQPQHF; cdr3_nt: TGTGCCAGCAGACGGGACCGAGGCACGGGCAATCAGCCCCAGCATTTT
j_call: TRBJ2-1; v_call: TRBV9; clone_size: NA; d_call: NA; cdr3_aa: CASSVAPTNSYNEQFF; cdr3_nt: TGTGCCAGCAGCGTAGCCCCTACCAACTCCTACAATGAGCAGTTCTTC
j_call: TRBJ1-5; v_call: TRBV7-2; clone_size: many; d_call: NA; cdr3_aa: CASSLSGGPNQPQHF; cdr3_nt: TGTGCCAGCAGCTTAAGCGGGGGCCCCAATCAGCCCCAGCATTTT
j_call: TRBJ1-6; v_call: TRBV28; clone_size: many; d_call: NA; cdr3_aa: CASIRGSYNSPLHF; cdr3_nt: TGTGCCAGCATCCGGGGCTCCTATAATTCACCCCTCCACTTT
j_call: TRBJ1-2; v_call: TRBV7-2; clone_size: few; d_call: NA; cdr3_aa: CASSLSAVGFALGYTF; cdr3_nt: TGTGCCAGCAGCTTGTCCGCGGTCGGGTTCGCCCTTGGCTACACCTTC
j_call: TRBJ1-1; v_call: TRBV7-6; clone_size: many; d_call: TRBD1; cdr3_aa: CASSLADRGSTEAFF; cdr3_nt: TGTGCCAGCAGCTTAGCGGACAGGGGGAGCACTGAAGCTTTCTTT
j_call: TRBJ1-5; v_call: TRBV19; clone_size: NA; d_call: TRBD1; cdr3_aa: CASSWSPHRGSNQPQHF; cdr3_nt: TGTGCCAGTAGTTGGTCCCCCCACAGGGGAAGCAATCAGCCCCAGCATTTT
j_call: TRBJ2-5; v_call: TRBV20-1; clone_size: NA; d_call: NA; cdr3_aa: CSAGDGREETQYF; cdr3_nt: TGCAGTGCTGGGGATGGGCGGGAAGAGACCCAGTACTTC
j_call: TRBJ1-4; v_call: TRBV4-2; clone_size: few; d_call: NA; cdr3_aa: CASSQGGANEKLFF; cdr3_nt: TGTGCCAGCAGCCAAGGGGGGGCTAATGAAAAACTGTTTTTT
j_call: TRBJ2-3; v_call: TRBV7-6; clone_size: many; d_call: TRBD2; cdr3_aa: CASSPYGLSGGTDTQYF; cdr3_nt: TGTGCCAGCAGCCCATACGGACTTAGCGGGGGCACAGATACGCAGTATTTT
j_call: TRBJ2-3; v_call: TRBV7-3; clone_size: many; d_call: TRBD2; cdr3_aa: CASGARGGAEDTQYF; cdr3_nt: TGTGCCAGCGGGGCCCGCGGGGGGGCTGAAGATACGCAGTATTTT
j_call: TRBJ2-7; v_call: TRBV6-5; clone_size: NA; d_call: NA; cdr3_aa: CASSYGGVSYEQYF; cdr3_nt: TGTGCCAGCAGTTACGGGGGAGTCAGCTACGAGCAGTACTTC
j_call: TRBJ2-7; v_call: TRBV7-9; clone_size: NA; d_call: NA; cdr3_aa: CASSLEVDLNEQYF; cdr3_nt: TGTGCCAGCAGCTTAGAAGTCGACCTTAACGAGCAGTACTTC
j_call: TRBJ1-4; v_call: TRBV29-1; clone_size: many; d_call: NA; cdr3_aa: CSGRLTGKLFF; cdr3_nt: TGCAGCGGCCGTCTTACGGGAAAACTGTTTTTT
j_call: TRBJ2-3; v_call: TRBV7-2; clone_size: few; d_call: NA; cdr3_aa: CASTPITDTQYF; cdr3_nt: TGTGCCAGCACCCCAATCACAGATACGCAGTATTTT
j_call: TRBJ2-1; v_call: TRBV19; clone_size: few; d_call: TRBD2; cdr3_aa: CASSRSGGRALNEQFF; cdr3_nt: TGTGCCAGTAGTAGATCGGGCGGGAGGGCCTTGAATGAGCAGTTCTTC
j_call: TRBJ1-2; v_call: TRBV3-1; clone_size: NA; d_call: NA; cdr3_aa: CASSQERGGRPISDGYTF; cdr3_nt: TGTGCCAGCAGCCAAGAACGCGGCGGGCGCCCCATCTCGGATGGCTACACCTTC
j_call: TRBJ1-1; v_call: TRBV6-8; clone_size: few; d_call: NA; cdr3_aa: CASSYWAFTGRGTEAFF; cdr3_nt: TGTGCCAGCAGTTACTGGGCCTTTACTGGGCGAGGAACTGAAGCTTTCTTT
j_call: TRBJ2-1; v_call: TRBV7-8; clone_size: many; d_call: TRBD2; cdr3_aa: CASHGTSGYNEQFF; cdr3_nt: TGTGCCAGCCACGGGACTAGCGGTTACAATGAGCAGTTCTTC
j_call: TRBJ1-5; v_call: TRBV15; clone_size: few; d_call: TRBD1; cdr3_aa: CATSRGDRVSGNQPQHF; cdr3_nt: TGTGCCACCAGCAGAGGAGACAGGGTATCAGGCAATCAGCCCCAGCATTTT
j_call: TRBJ2-1; v_call: TRBV11-2; clone_size: many; d_call: TRBD2; cdr3_aa: CASSLGNGGSSYNEQFF; cdr3_nt: TGTGCCAGCAGCTTAGGAAATGGCGGGAGCTCCTACAATGAGCAGTTCTTC
j_call: TRBJ1-1; v_call: TRBV6-2/TRBV6-3; clone_size: many; d_call: NA; cdr3_aa: CASSYSAFLQQPNTEAFF; cdr3_nt: TGTGCCAGCAGTTACTCAGCCTTTTTACAGCAACCGAACACTGAAGCTTTCTTT
j_call: TRBJ2-1; v_call: TRBV4-1; clone_size: NA; d_call: TRBD1; cdr3_aa: CASSQIGTGGRNEQFF; cdr3_nt: TGCGCCAGCAGCCAAATAGGGACAGGGGGCAGGAATGAGCAGTTCTTC
j_call: TRBJ2-2; v_call: TRBV15; clone_size: many; d_call: TRBD2; cdr3_aa: CATSSPEGERASGGDTGELFF; cdr3_nt: TGTGCCACCAGCAGCCCCGAAGGGGAGAGGGCTAGCGGCGGTGACACCGGGGAGCTGTTTTTT
j_call: TRBJ2-5; v_call: TRBV7-2; clone_size: many; d_call: NA; cdr3_aa: CASSRPFEGETQYF; cdr3_nt: TGTGCCAGCAGCCGCCCCTTCGAGGGAGAGACCCAGTACTTC
j_call: TRBJ2-1; v_call: TRBV11-2; clone_size: NA; d_call: TRBD2; cdr3_aa: CASSERLAGGPNEQFF; cdr3_nt: TGTGCCAGCAGCGAGAGACTAGCGGGAGGGCCGAATGAGCAGTTCTTC
j_call: TRBJ2-7; v_call: TRBV6-2/TRBV6-3; clone_size: few; d_call: NA; cdr3_aa: CASSYLKTGFNLHYEQYF; cdr3_nt: TGTGCCAGCAGTTACCTGAAAACAGGATTCAATCTACACTACGAGCAGTACTTC
j_call: TRBJ1-4; v_call: TRBV2; clone_size: NA; d_call: NA; cdr3_aa: CASRETGPVNEKLFF; cdr3_nt: TGTGCCAGCAGGGAAACAGGGCCTGTTAATGAAAAACTGTTTTTT
j_call: TRBJ2-7; v_call: TRBV7-8; clone_size: once; d_call: TRBD2; cdr3_aa: CASSLGLAGGQHYYEQYF; cdr3_nt: TGTGCCAGCAGCCTGGGACTAGCGGGAGGACAACACTACTACGAGCAGTACTTC
j_call: TRBJ1-5; v_call: TRBV9; clone_size: few; d_call: NA; cdr3_aa: CASSVSGTKGQPQHF; cdr3_nt: TGTGCCAGCAGCGTATCCGGGACAAAGGGTCAGCCCCAGCATTTT
j_call: TRBJ2-1; v_call: TRBV19; clone_size: NA; d_call: NA; cdr3_aa: CASSRTENEQFF; cdr3_nt: TGTGCCAGTAGCAGGACTGAGAATGAGCAGTTCTTC
j_call: TRBJ1-3; v_call: TRBV10-3; clone_size: many; d_call: NA; cdr3_aa: CAISQGSGNTIYF; cdr3_nt: TGTGCCATCAGCCAGGGCTCTGGAAACACCATATATTTT
j_call: TRBJ1-6; v_call: TRBV27; clone_size: few; d_call: NA; cdr3_aa: CASSLTETFHNSPLHF; cdr3_nt: TGTGCCAGCAGTTTAACCGAGACATTTCATAATTCACCCCTCCACTTT
j_call: TRBJ2-1; v_call: TRBV6-5; clone_size: NA; d_call: TRBD2; cdr3_aa: CASSRISGRAGNEQFF; cdr3_nt: TGTGCCAGCAGTCGGATTAGCGGGAGGGCCGGGAATGAGCAGTTCTTC
j_call: TRBJ2-3; v_call: TRBV7-2; clone_size: many; d_call: TRBD2; cdr3_aa: CASSLALAGVTDTQYF; cdr3_nt: TGTGCCAGCAGCTTAGCGCTAGCGGGAGTGACAGATACGCAGTATTTT
j_call: TRBJ1-5; v_call: TRBV12-3/TRBV12-4; clone_size: many; d_call: NA; cdr3_aa: CASSFRGAPQHF; cdr3_nt: TGTGCCAGCAGTTTTAGGGGCGCGCCCCAGCATTTT